This TCR beta chain was observed in a study of T cells after yellow fever vaccination (dated by TCRdb to the late 2010s). Turning to the overall study: The SMART-Seq v4 Ultra Low Input RNA kit was used to prepare libraries from fractions with low cell numbers. To track T-cell clones before and after primary and booster YFV17D yellow fever vaccination, bulk TCR alpha and beta repertoires were sequenced longitudinally. Two healthy male donors, one aged 18 to 30 and one aged 30 to 40 years, were included in the cohort. Bulk PBMC replicates and cell subsets were isolated from blood drawn at multiple timepoints before and after both primary and secondary immunization.

In the paper's terms, the treatment or condition label means: live attenuated yellow fever vaccine strain. Two biological replicates of bulk PBMCs were collected at each blood-draw timepoint. PBMCs were isolated from peripheral blood using a standard Ficoll-Paque protocol. TriZol was used to extract RNA from bulk PBMCs, CD4 and CD8 fractions, and dextramer-positive and dextramer-negative fractions. TCRdb names Illumina NovaSeq 6000 as the instrument used. TCR cDNA was synthesized by 5'RACE template switching, through which a universal primer site and unique molecular identifiers were introduced. cDNA synthesis was primed from both the TCR alpha and TCR beta constant segments. Two PCR steps were used to amplify libraries, with sample barcodes and sequencing adapters being added in the second step. Sequencing of the libraries was done on either Illumina HiSeq 2500 (2x100 bp) or NovaSeq (2x150 bp). The published analysis was carried out like this. Demultiplexing of reads and collapsing into UMI consensus sequences were performed with MIGEC, and V(D)J alignment was carried out with MiXCR. Using edgeR on replicate PBMC samples, clonotypes were called vaccine-responding if FDR was below 0.01 and the log2 fold change was above 5 up to day 15. Bulk clonotypes were assigned CD4 or CD8 identity according to which sequenced CD4 or CD8 repertoire held them at higher abundance. TCRdb trimmed public reads at Q25 via fastp, called clones via MiXCR and kept in-frame beta chains. Duplicate CDR3 protein sequences are folded into a single record with the most common DNA and genes. TCRdb's processing, not the study's, gives the V and J calls here. A total of fewer than 350,000 distinct CDR3 sequences appear in this sample, approximately 4% of them only once. 15% to 20% of the sample is in the top ten clones.

Of note for this clonotype: Its antigen remains unidentified. The input lacks base qualities; no much larger clone sits a single base away.

From its cysteine to its phenylalanine, the CDR3 spans 17 amino acids. The retained sequence is limited to the CDR3, 51 bases, with the frame set at the first base. For this chain, trimming is 1 base at the V end and 4 bases at the J end, and the number of junction bases without a gene match is 11. CDR1 and CDR2 are read off the germline V gene as MGHRA and YSYEKL. What the authors observed across the whole study: Compared with the primary T-cell response, the secondary T-cell response was faster but weaker, reaching its peak on day 5 rather than on day 15. FACS-sorted repertoires could contain abundant contaminating clonotypes from the bulk population, so computational filtering was required. After the booster, most of the clones that had expanded following primary vaccination were detected again (roughly 97% of CD4 and 85% to 90% of CD8), which suggests that memory was broadly maintained. Only two donors were included in the study, so the extent to which the findings can be generalized is limited. A small share of clonotypes was detected in both CD4 and CD8 compartments, with the overlap likely arising from convergent recombination.

The specimen comprised PBMCs, sampled 15 days after the yellow fever booster vaccination. The source of this sequence is a man aged 18 to 30 who received the YFV17D yellow fever vaccine. The rearrangement joined TRBV4-1 to TRBJ2-5; 8 bases in the middle match TRBD2. CDR3 loop: CASSQGSGEYSGETQYF. The sequence in DNA is TGCGCCAGCAGCCAAGGTAGCGGGGAATACTCGGGAGAGACCCAGTACTTC.